A single sample is the source of the 18 T cell receptor beta chains below, sequenced in a study of blood T cell repertoires in COVID-19. Assay: immunoSEQ multiplex PCR; the TCRdb copy retains only in-frame clones and omits some. The data hold about 280,000 clones, with around 89% observed a single time. The sequencing sample was made of peripheral blood. Source of these receptors: a man aged 40-49 years with acute or convalescent COVID-19.

V and J are TRBV7-7 and TRBJ2-1; 11 bases are shared with TRBD1. The CDR3 is made up of 15 amino acids. Trimming took 5 bases from V and 6 from J; bases not matched to a gene: 6. Per germline, CDR1 SSHAT and CDR2 FNYEAQ (reference sequence). The CDR3 DNA sequence: TGTGCCAGCAGCCCAGGACAGGGGGCGTTCAATGAGCAGTTCTTC. Its translation is CASSPGQGAFNEQFF.

The chain has TRBV6-5 and TRBJ1-1; TRBD1 matches at 7 bases. The trim removed 7 bases at V and 3 bases at J, leaving 8 bases unmatched. The germline V gene encodes CDR1 MNHEY and CDR2 SVGAGI. The CDR3 runs to 14 residues. CDR3 amino acids: CASTSKDRYTEAFF. The CDR3 DNA reads TGTGCCAGCACCTCAAAGGACAGGTACACTGAAGCTTTCTTT.

The gene calls are TRBV5-1 and TRBJ2-7; the D is unclear. In germline, CDR1 is SGHRS, CDR2 YFSETQ. Trimming pared 4 bases from V and 6 bases from J, leaving 11 bases between. This CDR3 has 12 amino acids. The CDR3 here is CASSVPSGEQYF. The CDR3 nucleotides are TGCGCCAGCAGCGTCCCTTCGGGCGAGCAGTACTTC.

The V call is TRBV7-2, the J call TRBJ1-4; 9 bases fit TRBD1. The CDR3 has 15 residues. Germline V gene sequence: CDR1 SGHTA, CDR2 FQGNSA. The J segment lost 3 bases and the V segment lost 5 bases, leaving 4 bases of the junction unmatched. The DNA for the CDR3 is TGTGCCAGCAGCCAAAACAGGGGGCCTAATGAAAAACTGTTTTTT. It encodes CASSQNRGPNEKLFF.

The rearrangement uses TRBV6-5 and TRBJ1-4; D unclear. The CDR3 is 13 residues long. CDR1 is MNHEY and CDR2 is SVGAGI in the germline V gene. V shed 7 bases and J shed 0 bases, with 6 bases lying between them. The CDR3 here is CASNGATNEKLFF. The CDR3, as DNA: TGTGCCAGCAATGGAGCAACTAATGAAAAACTGTTTTTT.

CDR3 nucleotides: TGTGCCAGCAGCACCGGACACTCCTACGAGCAGTACTTC. Translation gives CASSTGHSYEQYF. This chain links TRBV5-6 with TRBJ2-7, with D tentatively TRBD1 (5 bases). Germline values: CDR1 SGHDT, CDR2 YYEEEE. V shed 4 bases and J shed 0 bases, with 8 bases lying between them. The CDR3 contains 13 residues.

The V gene is TRBV9, the J gene TRBJ2-7; 9 bases are a match to TRBD1. CDR3 length equals 14 residues. The germline gives CDR1 SGDLS, CDR2 YYNGEE. V was clipped by 3 bases and J by 7 bases; unmatched bases: 8. The DNA of the CDR3 is TGTGCCAGCAGCGACAGGGGGCTATCGAGTGAGCAGTACTTC. This codes for CASSDRGLSSEQYF.

The gene calls are TRBV4-1 and TRBJ2-2; 9 bases align to TRBD1. Trimming at V came to 1 base and at J to 1 base, leaving 1 base not matched to a gene. The CDR3 has 16 amino acids. From germline, CDR1 is MGHRA and CDR2 YSYEKL. The CDR3 DNA is TGCGCCAGCAGCCAAGTGGGACAGGGGAACACCGGGGAGCTGTTTTTT. Translation: CASSQVGQGNTGELFF.

The CDR3 region has the DNA TGTGCCAGCTCCCGACAGGGAGGCGAAAAACTGTTTTTT. It is translated as CASSRQGGEKLFF. V gene TRBV7-9 combines with J gene TRBJ1-4; 7 nucleotides agree with TRBD1. The CDR3 runs 13 residues. Germline CDR1 is SEHNR and CDR2 is FQNEAQ (reference sequence). V trimming: 8 bases; J trimming: 8 bases; junction bases outside the gene matches: 8.

In this sample, this clone turned up a few times. V and J are TRBV7-2 and TRBJ1-5; D is unresolved. This CDR3 is built from 15 residues. CDR1 and CDR2 (germline): SGHTA, FQGNSA. Trimming took off 5 bases at V and 1 base at J, with 12 bases between the two ends. The CDR3 sequence: CASSPFEGSNQPQHF. CDR3 coding DNA: TGTGCCAGCAGCCCCTTCGAGGGAAGCAATCAGCCCCAGCATTTT.

This chain uses TRBV10-1 with TRBJ2-7; 10 bases agree with TRBD2. Germline V gene sequence: CDR1 WNHNN, CDR2 SYGVQD (reference sequence). The V gene end was trimmed by 6 bases and the J gene end by 7 bases; junction bases not matched to a gene: 9. The CDR3 runs to 14 residues. The CDR3 sequence is CASSPAGGPEEQYF. As DNA, the CDR3 is TGCGCCAGCAGCCCAGCGGGGGGGCCGGAGGAGCAGTACTTC.

The V and J genes are TRBV5-1 and TRBJ2-3, with D perhaps TRBD1 (5 bases). Germline CDR1 is SGHRS and CDR2 is YFSETQ. Trimming stripped 1 base from V and 2 bases from J, with 8 bases between. The CDR3 length is 14 residues. The CDR3 here is CASSLQGFTDTQYF. CDR3 DNA: TGCGCCAGCAGCTTGCAGGGTTTCACAGATACGCAGTATTTT.

This chain joins TRBV5-1 and TRBJ2-2; 9 bases are shared with TRBD2. Per germline, CDR1 SGHRS and CDR2 YFSETQ. There are 17 residues in the CDR3. V lost 4 bases and J lost 2; bases outside the gene matches: 9. This CDR3 reads CASSLPGTSHNTGELFF. CDR3 DNA: TGCGCCAGCAGCCTTCCTGGGACTAGCCATAACACCGGGGAGCTGTTTTTT.

The CDR3: CASSIEPGSGANVLTF. The CDR3 coding sequence is TGTGCCAGTAGTATAGAACCCGGCTCTGGGGCCAACGTCCTGACTTTC. V usage is TRBV19 and J usage is TRBJ2-6; no clear D. Trimming stripped 0 bases from V and 0 bases from J, with 6 bases between. This CDR3 is built from 16 residues. Germline V gene data show CDR1 as LNHDA and CDR2 as SQIVND (reference sequence).

The count of this clone is one. The CDR3 spells CASSLRTSVPYNEQFF. In nucleotides, the CDR3 is TGTGCCAGCAGTTTACGGACATCCGTCCCCTACAATGAGCAGTTCTTC. The chain employs TRBV27 and TRBJ2-1; a weak D match, TRBD1 (5 bases). CDR1 and CDR2 (germline): MNHEY, SMNVEV (reference sequence). This CDR3 has 16 residues. V lost 2 bases and J 2 bases, leaving 13 bases between the germline ends.

The chain links TRBV5-1 to TRBJ1-4; TRBD1 is a possible D gene (5 bases). The CDR3 length is 13 residues. Germline V lookup: CDR1 SGHRS, CDR2 YFSETQ. Trimming left V 5 bases short and J 7 bases short, with 12 bases between. This chain's CDR3 is CASSVEGREKLFF. DNA for the CDR3: TGCGCCAGCAGTGTGGAGGGGCGTGAAAAACTGTTTTTT.

The J gene is TRBJ1-5, the V gene TRBV15, with 9 bases that match TRBD1. Losses at the gene ends were 4 bases for V and 7 bases for J; bases not matched to a gene: 2. The CDR3 consists of 13 residues. Germline V gene sequence: CDR1 LNHNV, CDR2 YYDKDF (reference sequence). CDR3 region: CATSKGQGQPQHF. The DNA for the CDR3 is TGTGCCACCAGCAAGGGACAGGGACAGCCCCAGCATTTT.

The chain has TRBV4-1 and TRBJ2-2, with 10 bases matching TRBD1. CDR1 is MGHRA, CDR2 YSYEKL, per germline. The CDR3 has 17 amino acids. The ends lost 4 bases at V and 3 bases at J; junction bases unmatched: 8. In DNA form, the CDR3 reads TGCGCCAGCAGCCGAGACAGACAGGGGGCTGACACCGGGGAGCTGTTTTTT. Protein product: CASSRDRQGADTGELFF.